Sequencing of this TCR beta chain was carried out in a study of blood T cell repertoires in COVID-19. About the research overall: The study drew acute and convalescent COVID-19 samples from the United States, Italy and Spain. The cDNA or gDNA used as material had been derived from T cells, B-cell-depleted T cells, or PBMCs.

Authors' methods: Amplification of reference gene primers provided the estimated nucleated cell counts. Only in-frame clones appear in the TCRdb table, and some are missing; sequencing was by immunoSEQ multiplex PCR. V and J calls and clone size are as listed in that table; D and trimming were resolved from the DNA. The profile shows roughly 100,000 clones, just under 85% of them singletons. The CDR3 sequence is 16 residues long. Germline assignment: CDR1 SGHDN and CDR2 FVKESK. V lost 5 bases, J lost 0 bases, and 14 bases lay in between. This clonotype was obtained from a man in his forties with active or convalescent COVID-19. J is TRBJ1-3 and V is TRBV14; a weak D match, TRBD1 (6 bases). Sequenced: peripheral blood. DNA for the CDR3: TGTGCCAGCAGCGCCCGAGGGGGGGGCTCTGGAAACACCATATATTTT. Its translation is CASSARGGGSGNTIYF. Combining the CDR3 with reference TRBV14 and TRBJ1-3 gives the whole variable domain EAGVTQFPSHSVIEKGQTVTLRCDPISGHDNLYWYRRVMGKEIKFLLHFVKESKQDESGMPNNRFLAERTGGTYSTLKVQPAELEDSGVYFCASSARGGGSGNTIYFGEGSWLTVV.